Listed here is a single T cell receptor (beta chain). V lost 5 bases and J 0 bases, leaving 14 bases between the germline ends. The CDR3 has 16 amino acids. Germline loops: CDR1 SEHNR, CDR2 FQNEAQ (reference sequence). This record comes from a study of cytomegalovirus exposure and HLA in healthy donors. Across the whole study: A prior analysis found 117 million unique TCR beta sequences from around 200 million T cells. From donors who were HLA-typed, an early data release held 75 million to 85 million unique TCRs.

In the PCR, 60 Vbeta and 13 Jbeta primers were used. The repertoire was sequenced with immunoSEQ multiplex PCR; TCRdb's copy has only in-frame clones and lacks some. The sample carries over 75,000 clones, around 84% recorded once. The chain is built from TRBV7-9 and TRBJ2-1; D is possibly TRBD1 (6 bases). This clonotype originated in a woman between 50 and 59 years old in good health and CMV-seronegative. Sequencing was performed on PBMCs. The CDR3: CASSARQGSSYNEQFF. The CDR3 DNA is TGTGCCAGCAGCGCGCGGCAGGGGAGCTCCTACAATGAGCAGTTCTTC.